The 15 T cell receptor beta chains reported below all come from one sample, sequenced in a study of shared clonotypes between healthy human individuals. Naive CD8 populations comprised CD45RO-negative cells positively selected for CCR7, excluding terminally differentiated effector memory CD45RA+ cells. Profiled with immunoSEQ multiplex PCR; TCRdb holds only in-frame clones, not every one. The repertoire holds some 2 million clones, with about 94% as singletons. Sequencing used naive CD8+ T cells sorted from blood. The receptors originated from a man aged 18-30 years in good health.

This rearrangement joins TRBV7-6 to TRBJ2-1; 13 positions match TRBD2. Germline V gene sequence: CDR1 SGHVS, CDR2 FNYEAQ. This CDR3 is 16 amino acids long. Trimming cost V 5 bases and J 7 bases; bases outside gene matches: 8. CDR3 bases: TGTGCCAGCAGCCCGTGGACTAGCGGGAGCCTGAATGAGCAGTTCTTC. It translates to CASSPWTSGSLNEQFF.

A single count supports this clone. The chain has TRBV10-2 and TRBJ2-7, with 10 bases identical to TRBD2. The CDR3 loop spans 15 amino acids. J gave up 3 bases and V 2 bases, and 4 bases lay outside the gene matches. Germline CDR1 reads WSHSY; CDR2 reads SAAADI. CDR3 DNA: TGCGCCAGCAGTGAGGGCCCTAGCGGGAGCTACGAGCAGTACTTC. Its translation is CASSEGPSGSYEQYF.

V is TRBV5-1 and J is TRBJ2-1; 11 bases agree with TRBD2. The trim removed 3 bases at V and 5 bases at J, leaving 10 bases unmatched. This CDR3 comprises 17 residues. Germline V lookup: CDR1 SGHRS, CDR2 YFSETQ. CDR3 bases: TGCGCCAGCAGCTCTGCATCGACTAGCGGGGCCGACAATGAGCAGTTCTTC. As protein: CASSSASTSGADNEQFF.

J is TRBJ1-6 and V is TRBV28; perhaps TRBD1 as D (5 bases). The CDR3 has 16 amino acids. V lost 3 bases and J lost 0, with 9 bases in between. Germline V gives CDR1 MDHEN, CDR2 SYDVKM. Here the CDR3 DNA reads TGTGCCAGCAGTTTGTCTGGGGGCTCCTATAATTCACCCCTCCACTTT. Translating gives CASSLSGGSYNSPLHF.

The chain uses TRBV4-1 and TRBJ2-7; D not resolved. V gave up 0 bases and J gave up 3 bases, with 9 bases separating them. Germline lookup yields CDR1 MGHRA and CDR2 YSYEKL. This CDR3 spans 14 amino acids. The DNA for the CDR3 is TGCGCCAGCAGCCAAGAGGGTATAGTCTACGAGCAGTACTTC. Translation gives CASSQEGIVYEQYF.

V usage is TRBV29-1 and J usage is TRBJ2-7, with 7 bases matching TRBD1. Germline trimming cut 5 bases from V and 2 bases from J; bases unmatched to any gene: 6. CDR3 length: 13 amino acids. Germline CDR1 is SQVTM and CDR2 is ANQGSEA. CDR3 residues: CSVRQGSTYEQYF. CDR3 sequence (DNA): TGCAGCGTTAGACAGGGATCCACCTACGAGCAGTACTTC.

The genes are TRBV9 and TRBJ2-2; tentative D call: TRBD2 (6 bases). Germline CDR1 and CDR2: SGDLS and YYNGEE. The CDR3 extends over 17 amino acids. V dropped 0 bases and J dropped 0 bases, with 12 bases sitting between them. The CDR3 here is CASSVALAYANTGELFF. In DNA, the CDR3 is TGTGCCAGCAGCGTAGCCCTAGCGTATGCGAACACCGGGGAGCTGTTTTTT.

The genes are TRBV4-1 and TRBJ2-5; D gene unclear. In germline, CDR1 is MGHRA, CDR2 YSYEKL. Trimming stripped 0 bases from V and 2 bases from J, with 10 bases between. This CDR3 is 15 amino acids long. The CDR3 coding sequence is TGCGCCAGCAGCCAAGAAGAAGGGCAGCAAGAGACCCAGTACTTC. Translated, it gives CASSQEEGQQETQYF.

CDR3 coding DNA: TGTGCCTGGAGTGTAATCAGGGTCCGCCAAGAGACCCAGTACTTC. Protein product: CAWSVIRVRQETQYF. V usage is TRBV30 and J usage is TRBJ2-5, with D tentatively TRBD1 (5 bases). The germline CDR1 and CDR2 sequences are GTSNPN and SVGIG (reference sequence). Trimming stripped 0 bases from V and 1 base from J, with 12 bases between. The CDR3 spans 15 residues. Full variable domain (rest looked up from reference TRBV30 and TRBJ2-5): SQTIHQWPATLVQPVGSPLSLECTVEGTSNPNLYWYRQAAGRGLQLLFYSVGIGQISSEVPQNLSASRPQDRQFILSSKKLLLSDSGFYLCAWSVIRVRQETQYFGPGTRLLVL.

J is TRBJ2-3 and V is TRBV7-9; 8 bases fit TRBD1. The CDR3 is 15 amino acids. Germline CDR1 SEHNR, CDR2 FQNEAQ (reference sequence). Trimming cost V 4 bases and J 4 bases; bases outside gene matches: 7. The CDR3 nucleotides are TGTGCCAGCAGCTCGTCGGACAGGGAGGCAGATACGCAGTATTTT. Its translation is CASSSSDREADTQYF. Looking up the rest from reference TRBV7-9 and TRBJ2-3 gives the full variable domain: DTGVSQNPRHKITKRGQNVTFRCDPISEHNRLYWYRQTLGQGPEFLTYFQNEAQLEKSRLLSDRFSAERPKGSFSTLEIQRTEQGDSAMYLCASSSSDREADTQYFGPGTRLTVL.

The chain recombines TRBV5-1 with TRBJ2-3; 13 bases map to TRBD2. CDR3 length: 17 residues. The V and J ends lost 0 bases and 2 bases, in that order; junction bases with no gene match: 3. CDR1 and CDR2 (germline): SGHRS, YFSETQ. CDR3 in DNA: TGCGCCAGCAGCTTGGACGGGACTAGCGGGATCACAGATACGCAGTATTTT. Translated, it gives CASSLDGTSGITDTQYF.

This chain connects TRBV11-2 to TRBJ2-3; D is unresolved. In germline, CDR1 is SGHAT, CDR2 FQNNGV. The CDR3 spans 13 residues. The V gene lost 7 bases and the J gene lost 2 bases, with 10 bases spanning the gap. The CDR3 nucleotides read TGTGCCAGCATGGGTGGCAACACAGATACGCAGTATTTT. Its protein product is CASMGGNTDTQYF.

The rearrangement uses TRBV19 and TRBJ2-7; 9 positions match TRBD1. Per germline, CDR1 LNHDA and CDR2 SQIVND (reference sequence). Unmatched junction bases numbered 9, after V lost 6 bases and J lost 0 bases. The CDR3 length is 16 residues. CDR3 sequence reads: CASSPGGQGSSYEQYF. DNA for the CDR3: TGTGCCAGTAGCCCCGGAGGACAGGGGAGCTCCTACGAGCAGTACTTC.

This chain connects TRBV13 to TRBJ1-1, with 10 bases lining up with TRBD1. V lost 5 bases to trimming and J lost 4 bases; unmatched junction nucleotides: 7. Per germline, CDR1 PRHDT and CDR2 FYEKMQ (reference sequence). This CDR3 has 15 amino acids. In DNA form, the CDR3 reads TGTGCCAGCAGCACCGGGGGACAGGGGCCCACTGAAGCTTTCTTT. It yields the protein CASSTGGQGPTEAFF.

The chain links TRBV28 to TRBJ1-2, with D uncertain. V shed 5 bases and J shed 10 bases, with 11 bases lying between them. The CDR3 covers 11 residues. Germline assignment: CDR1 MDHEN and CDR2 SYDVKM. The CDR3 region has the DNA TGTGCCAGCAGTCCCTCCGGATTCTACACCTTC. Its protein is CASSPSGFYTF.